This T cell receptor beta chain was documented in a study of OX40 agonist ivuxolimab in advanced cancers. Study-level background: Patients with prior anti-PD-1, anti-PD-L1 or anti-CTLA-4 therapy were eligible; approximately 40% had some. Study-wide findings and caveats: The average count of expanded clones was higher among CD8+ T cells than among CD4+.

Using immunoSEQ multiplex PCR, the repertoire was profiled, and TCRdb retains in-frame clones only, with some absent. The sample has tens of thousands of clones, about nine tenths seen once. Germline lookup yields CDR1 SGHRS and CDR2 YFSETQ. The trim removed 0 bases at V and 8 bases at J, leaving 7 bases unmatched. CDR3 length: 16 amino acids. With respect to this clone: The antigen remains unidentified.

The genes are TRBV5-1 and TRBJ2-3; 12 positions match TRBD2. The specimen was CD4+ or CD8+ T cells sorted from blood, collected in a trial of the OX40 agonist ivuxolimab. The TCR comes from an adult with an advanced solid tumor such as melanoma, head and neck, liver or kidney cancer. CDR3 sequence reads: CASSLEPGLAGGTQYF. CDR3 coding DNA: TGCGCCAGCAGCTTGGAACCGGGACTAGCGGGCGGTACGCAGTATTTT.